The T cell receptor beta chain under discussion was sequenced for a study of blood T cell repertoires in COVID-19. Germline V gives CDR1 SNHLY, CDR2 FYNNEI. With V trimmed by 6 bases and J by 4 bases, 10 bases remained unmatched. The CDR3 has 16 residues. The repertoire was sequenced with immunoSEQ multiplex PCR; TCRdb's copy has only in-frame clones and lacks some. This sample has roughly 100,000 clones; over 75% occur once, and the top ten carry 10% to 15%. The clonotype originates from a human donor in a cohort sampled during active or convalescent COVID-19. The chain uses TRBV2 and TRBJ2-5; 11 bases map to TRBD1. Sequencing was done on a sample of peripheral blood. The CDR3 loop reads CASRDRTGGVPETQYF. Here the CDR3 DNA reads TGTGCCAGCAGAGACCGGACAGGGGGCGTCCCAGAGACCCAGTACTTC. The entire variable domain, with the rest obtained from reference TRBV2 and TRBJ2-5, is as follows: EPEVTQTPSHQVTQMGQEVILRCVPISNHLYFYWYRQILGQKVEFLVSFYNNEISEKSEIFDDQFSVERPDGSNFTLKIRSTKLEDSAMYFCASRDRTGGVPETQYFGPGTRLLVL.